Sequencing of this T cell receptor beta chain was carried out in a study of liver allograft versus peripheral blood T cells. Study context: The authors compared T cell receptor repertoires in transplanted livers with recipients' peripheral blood repertoires. Notes on the study in general: Liver allograft repertoires of T cell receptors reportedly diverged from peripheral blood repertoires.

MiXCR, run by TCRdb on the reads, gives a single entry per CDR3 protein. The sample has some 10,000 distinct CDR3 sequences, under 30% seen once. With respect to this clonotype: Antigen unknown.

The sequence was obtained from a human patient who had a liver transplant. Some T cells may trace back to the graft donor.

CDR3 region: CASSEGWGSSTDTQYF. The CDR3 DNA reads TGTGCCAGCAGTGAAGGTTGGGGGAGTAGCACAGATACGCAGTATTTT. The chain has TRBV6-1 and TRBJ2-3; D may be TRBD1 or TRBD2 (5 bases each). Per the germline V gene, CDR1 is MNHNS and CDR2 is SASEGT. Trimming left V 1 base short and J 0 bases short, with 11 bases between. CDR3 length: 16 residues.